These T cell receptor beta chains were read from a single sample in a study of blood T cells in healthy people across ages. MiXCR, applied by TCRdb to the 5' RACE reads, yields one record per CDR3 protein. The sample includes 900,000 to 950,000 distinct CDR3 sequences, roughly 28% of them seen just once. The data were also submitted as part of a second study, on T cells of mothers and their children.

Input material: blood. Receptors were obtained from a woman aged 40-49 years in good health. The CDR3 runs from the conserved cysteine through the conserved F or W. A D gene is named only where the DNA matches it firmly. Not all rows give a size; the values are once, few, many and, for expanded clones, a class.

cdr3_nt | cdr3_aa | v_call | cdr3_length | clone_size | d_call | j_call
TGTGCCAGCAGCCAGGGACTAGCGTCTCCCTACAATGAGCAGTTCTTC | CASSQGLASPYNEQFF | TRBV27 | 16 | few | TRBD2 | TRBJ2-1
TGTGCCAGCAGCGCGTGGGACGCAGATACGCAGTATTTT | CASSAWDADTQYF | TRBV9 | 13 | many | - | TRBJ2-3
TGTGCCAGCAGTTCCCGCCCAGCTTTCTACGAGCAGTACTTC | CASSSRPAFYEQYF | TRBV12-3/TRBV12-4 | 14 | - | - | TRBJ2-7
TGCAGTGCTAGAGATTACGCGCGGGGACAGGAGACCCAGTACTTC | CSARDYARGQETQYF | TRBV20-1 | 15 | - | - | TRBJ2-5
TGCGCCAGCAGCCAAGTTAGCAATCAGCCCCAGCATTTT | CASSQVSNQPQHF | TRBV4-1 | 13 | few | - | TRBJ1-5
TGTGCCAGCAGTGAAGACAGGGGAACCTACAATGAGCAGTTCTTC | CASSEDRGTYNEQFF | TRBV2 | 15 | few | TRBD1 | TRBJ2-1
TGTGCCAGCAGCAACCCGGGACCGAGCTCCTACGAGCAGTACTTC | CASSNPGPSSYEQYF | TRBV7-9 | 15 | - | - | TRBJ2-7
TGTGCCAGCAGTTTTGTACGGGCAAGCAATCGGCCCCAGCATTTT | CASSFVRASNRPQHF | TRBV28 | 15 | - | - | TRBJ1-5
TGTGCCACCAGTGACCCTGATTCGAGTGGGGGCAATGAGCAGTACTTC | CATSDPDSSGGNEQYF | TRBV24-1 | 16 | - | - | TRBJ2-5
TGTGCCAGCAGTGCGGGACAGGGAAGAGGAAACACCATATATTTT | CASSAGQGRGNTIYF | TRBV12-3/TRBV12-4 | 15 | few | TRBD1 | TRBJ1-3
TGTGCCAGCCTCCCGCTAGGCAGCGGGGGGTTAGGAGAGACCCAGTACTTC | CASLPLGSGGLGETQYF | TRBV7-8 | 17 | - | TRBD2 | TRBJ2-5